Sequencing of this TCR beta chain was carried out in a study of blood T cell repertoires in COVID-19. The CDR3 is 15 residues long. The germline V gene has CDR1 SGHDT and CDR2 YYEEEE. J gave up 2 bases and V 3 bases, and 6 bases lay outside the gene matches. Sequenced by immunoSEQ multiplex PCR; TCRdb stores in-frame clones only, minus some. The sample lists a few hundred thousand clones, approximately 92% seen once, with approximately 3.8% in the top ten. Participant-reported clinical history was the basis for cohort assignment. This chain connects TRBV5-6 to TRBJ2-3, with 7 bases aligning to TRBD2. Sequenced sample: PBMCs or T cells enriched from blood (not recorded which). The TCR comes from a woman in her late teens or twenties in a cohort exposed to, infected with or recovered from COVID-19 (not recorded which). The CDR3 DNA sequence: TGTGCCAGCAGCTATACTAGCGATTACACAGATACGCAGTATTTT. The encoded protein is CASSYTSDYTDTQYF.